The entry that follows covers one T cell receptor (beta chain) sequence. At least ten counts were recorded for this clonotype. Its antigen is still unknown. Per-nucleotide qualities are absent, and no much larger clonotype sits a single base away. This specimen comes from a study of T cells in Graves' hyperthyroidism and ophthalmopathy (dated by TCRdb to between 2017 and 2020). At the level of the whole study: Peripheral blood samples were taken at initial diagnosis, before any treatment was given. According to the paper, TCR Vbeta CDR3 sequencing was carried out on 120 to 150 peripheral blood samples, which came from fewer than 50 ophthalmopathy, 80 or so hyperthyroidism and approximately 17 progressor patients. A discovery cohort of approximately 100 patients, about 43 with Graves' ophthalmopathy and over 55 with stable Graves' hyperthyroidism, was used to find distinguishing TCR V-J signatures. An independent validation cohort of around 20 hyperthyroidism patients and roughly 16 patients who later progressed to ophthalmopathy tested prospective prediction of ophthalmopathy. The 75 to 100 discovery patients were divided at random into training and test sets in a 7:3 ratio. In addition, the study compared T-cell repertoires in thyroid tissue and in blood from about 6 Graves' hyperthyroidism patients. After sampling, hyperthyroidism patients received methimazole starting at 30 mg daily, and ophthalmopathy patients received high-dose intravenous methylprednisolone.

Ophthalmopathy patients had moderately to severely active disease, Clinical Activity Score of at least 3, NOSPECS grade of at least 4, and duration under 3 months. Any patient with an uncontrolled infection, another autoimmune disease, pregnancy or lactation was excluded. Diagnoses were established on the basis of clinical symptoms, serum thyroxine and TRAb, thyroid ultrasound, and orbital computed tomography. Ficoll-Paque density gradient centrifugation was used to isolate PBMCs from about 10 ml of fresh peripheral blood. Total RNA was extracted with Trizol reagent, and quality was checked on an Agilent 2100 Bioanalyzer. What the work shows at the level of the full study, not this receptor alone: A 13 V-J signature model separated ophthalmopathy from stable hyperthyroidism, with 87.88% sensitivity and 81.08% specificity in cross-validation and 80%/75% in testing. Sample size was not statistically predetermined, and investigators were not blinded to group allocation. Blood samples also contained most of the expanded thyroid clonotypes (frequency above 0.001), which suggests that blood repertoires may reflect thyroid immune responses. During validation, the model predicted progression to ophthalmopathy a median of approximately 6.5 months ahead of onset, with around 71% sensitivity and 72% to 85% specificity.

A distance of 20 bases separates the germline ends of V and J, which lose 8 bases and 7 bases respectively. From cysteine to phenylalanine, the CDR3 is 14 amino acids long. Here the CDR3 DNA is all that survives: 42 bases in frame from base 1. CDR1 is given as SGHDN and CDR2 as FVKESK, both from the germline V gene. The TCR beta CDR3 regions were amplified from the RNA transcripts. The first round of RT-PCR for the TCR CDR3 was performed with the HTBI primer set and the Qiagen OneStep RT-PCR kit. Libraries were constructed in a second round of multiplex PCR, after which size selection and purification were performed. Libraries were sequenced paired-end with 100 bp reads on an Illumina HiSeq2000. The source study handled its data this way. SOAPnuke was used to process the raw data, with reads discarded if the reads contained adapters or uncalled bases, had a mean Phred below 15, or lacked an exact constant-primer or identifier match. High-quality paired reads were merged using COPE v1.2.5, and each unique nucleotide sequence was defined as a clonotype. MiTCR v1.1 was used to align clonotypes to the IMGT TRBV, TRBD and TRBJ reference segments. The analysis included only V-J combinations with a frequency above 0.0001, which together covered around 99% of the repertoires. The TCS score was defined as the ratio of F50 (clonal expansion) to E x V (chaos), calculated using BLOSUM62-based TCRdist between CDR3 peptides within each V-J. Welch's t-statistics and random forest reduced 514 V-J features to around 14, which were used in a naive Bayes classifier (R e1071). In TCRdb, the public reads were trimmed at Q25 with fastp and aligned with MiXCR, with productive beta chains retained. Entries are consolidated by CDR3 protein sequence, retaining the most common genes and DNA. These V and J calls originate from TCRdb's pipeline instead of the authors' own analysis. Recorded for this sample are approximately 430,000 distinct CDR3 sequences; 14% to 15% of them occurred a single time. Clones ranked in the top ten supply around 14% of the sample.

The rearranged segments are TRBV14 and TRBJ1-1, with TRBD1 perhaps the D gene, on 6 matching bases. The TCR was taken from a man between 18 and 29 years old with Graves' ophthalmopathy. The material sequenced was blood. The sequence in DNA is TGTGCCAGCGGCAAGCTACAGGGTTCCCGTGAAGCTTTCTTT. This translates into CASGKLQGSREAFF.